This TCR beta chain was sequenced during a study of T cell responses to AZD1222 COVID-19 vaccine. The assay was immunoSEQ multiplex PCR, and TCRdb's table has in-frame clones only and misses some. The sample lists nearly 110,000 clones; about 89% were seen once. The CDR3 runs 14 residues. The V end was cut by 6 bases, the J end by 2 bases, with 12 bases between. Germline CDR1 reads MNHEY; CDR2 reads SVGEGT. Second doses were pooled across both intervals (about 4 or about 12 weeks). This TCR was sampled from an adult who received the AZD1222 COVID-19 vaccine. The rearrangement links TRBV6-2 or TRBV6-3 to TRBJ2-3; TRBD2 is a possible D gene (6 bases). Sequencing was performed on peripheral blood, taken 28 days after the second AZD1222 dose. The CDR3 is CASSGTEPTDTQYF. In nucleotides, the CDR3 is TGTGCCAGCAGCGGGACTGAGCCCACAGATACGCAGTATTTT.